The TCR beta chain under discussion was sequenced for a study of CD8 T cells in ankylosing spondylitis. V dropped 1 base and J dropped 4; count of bases not matched to a gene: 5. This CDR3 has 15 amino acids. Study-wide results and limits: What appeared characteristic of ankylosing spondylitis blood was a TCR beta motif of several highly homologous variants. Reported data indicate significant enrichment of disease-linked clones within matched ankylosing spondylitis synovial fluid. Several of the motif variants were reported before in synovial fluid and blood from reactive arthritis.

Making use of molecular barcodes, quantitative 5'-RACE generated TCR beta libraries. TCRdb used MiXCR to reprocess the 5' RACE reads, holding one entry per CDR3 protein. The sample yields fewer than 650,000 distinct CDR3 sequences, roughly 13% seen once. This clonotype appeared a few times. Its antigen is currently unknown. Sequences were obtained from blood, either unsorted or a sorted T cell fraction (not recorded which). This sequence originates from a male donor with ankylosing spondylitis. J is TRBJ2-3 and V is TRBV12-3 or TRBV12-4, with 7 bases that match TRBD2. The DNA for the CDR3 is TGTGCCAGCAGTTTAGGCGGGAGAACGGCAGATACGCAGTATTTT. Translation gives CASSLGGRTADTQYF.